Following are 18 T cell receptor beta chains from one sample sequenced in a study of technical replicates of blood from several donors. Profiling relied on immunoSEQ multiplex PCR, and the TCRdb table lists in-frame clones only, not all of them. The sample includes approximately 95,000 clones, roughly 96% of them seen just once. The sequencing sample was made of T cells isolated from PBMCs. These receptors were obtained from a human donor in good health.

The chain links TRBV27 to TRBJ1-2, with 9 bases lining up with TRBD1. CDR1 MNHEY and CDR2 SMNVEV come from the germline V gene (reference sequence). Unmatched junction bases numbered 10, after V lost 3 bases and J lost 8 bases. This CDR3 contains 15 residues. The chain's CDR3 is CASSLNTQGARGYTF. DNA for the CDR3: TGTGCCAGCAGTTTGAACACACAGGGGGCGCGGGGCTACACCTTC.

A single count supports this clone. The V and J genes are TRBV5-4 and TRBJ1-2, with D hard to call. Germline-derived CDR1 and CDR2 are SGHNT and YYREEE (reference sequence). The CDR3 spans 13 residues. Trimming shortened V by 4 bases and J by 8 bases, and 15 bases separated the two germline ends. CDR3 loop: CASSPGGNRGYTF. The CDR3 DNA reads as TGTGCCAGCAGCCCTGGAGGGAATCGGGGCTACACCTTC.

The V and J genes are TRBV7-3 and TRBJ2-3; 7 positions match TRBD2. This CDR3 is 18 amino acids long. The germline V gene encodes CDR1 SGHTA and CDR2 FQGTGA. V lost 2 bases, J lost 2 bases, and 13 bases stayed unmatched. The CDR3 reads CASSLGPLISGVTDTQYF. The CDR3, as DNA: TGTGCCAGCAGCTTAGGGCCTTTAATAAGCGGGGTCACAGATACGCAGTATTTT.

The chain employs TRBV14 and TRBJ1-1; D is uncertain. This CDR3 is 12 amino acids long. V dropped 1 base and J dropped 10 bases, with 10 bases sitting between them. In germline, CDR1 is SGHDN, CDR2 FVKESK. CDR3 loop: CASSQVPRVAFF. The DNA for the CDR3 is TGTGCCAGCAGCCAAGTGCCTCGGGTAGCTTTCTTT.

The J gene is TRBJ2-7, the V gene TRBV29-1; the match to TRBD1 covers 9 bases. The CDR3 covers 12 residues. V dropped 5 bases and J dropped 6; count of bases not matched to a gene: 5. Germline V gene lookup returns CDR1 SQVTM and CDR2 ANQGSEA. The DNA for the CDR3 is TGCAGCGTTTGGGGACAGGGATCCGAGCAGTACTTC. It encodes CSVWGQGSEQYF.

Written as DNA, the CDR3 is TGTGCCAGCAGGATCGGGACAGGGCCCTACGAGCAGTACTTC. This translates into CASRIGTGPYEQYF. The chain employs TRBV28 and TRBJ2-7; 9 positions match TRBD1. J was trimmed by 2 bases and V by 6 bases; bases with no gene match: 5. Per the germline V gene, CDR1 is MDHEN and CDR2 is SYDVKM. The CDR3 sequence is 14 residues long.

This chain joins TRBV6-1 and TRBJ2-7; 7 positions match TRBD2. V shed 0 bases and J 4 bases; nucleotides not matched to a gene: 9. The CDR3 consists of 16 residues. CDR1 and CDR2 from the germline V gene are MNHNS and SASEGT. The CDR3 reads CASSEAVSGKAYEQYF. The CDR3 bases are TGTGCCAGCAGTGAAGCGGTAAGCGGGAAGGCTTACGAGCAGTACTTC.

The rearrangement links TRBV7-2 to TRBJ2-1, with D uncertain. CDR3 size: 15 residues. Between the trimmed V and J ends, which lost 1 base and 6 bases, there was a span of 13 bases. CDR1 is SGHTA and CDR2 is FQGNSA in the germline V gene. The CDR3 DNA sequence: TGTGCCAGCAGCTTAGGGCTACCAGGAAGCAATGAGCAGTTCTTC. Residues: CASSLGLPGSNEQFF.

The rearrangement links TRBV6-6 to TRBJ2-1, with D perhaps TRBD2 (6 bases). V was trimmed by 5 bases and J by 9 bases, leaving 11 bases between them. This CDR3 is built from 12 residues. Germline V gene lookup returns CDR1 MNHNY and CDR2 SVGAGI (reference sequence). The chain's CDR3 is CASSIPGGEQFF. CDR3 sequence (DNA): TGTGCCAGCAGTATCCCCGGGGGTGAGCAGTTCTTC.

The chain uses TRBV4-1 and TRBJ2-5; D is perhaps TRBD2 (5 bases). The CDR3 is 16 amino acids. V lost 4 bases to trimming and J lost 2 bases, with 17 bases between them. The germline V gene has CDR1 MGHRA and CDR2 YSYEKL. CDR3 sequence reads: CASSLRAGPEQETQYF. In nucleotides, the CDR3 is TGCGCCAGCAGCCTGCGGGCGGGCCCCGAACAAGAGACCCAGTACTTC.

The chain links TRBV6-1 to TRBJ1-4, with 7 bases lining up with TRBD1. V was pared by 6 bases and J by 3 bases, with 4 bases of the junction left unmatched. The germline V gene has CDR1 MNHNS and CDR2 SASEGT. There are 14 residues in the CDR3. The CDR3 here is CASRPGQPNEKLFF. The CDR3 bases are TGTGCCAGCAGGCCGGGACAGCCTAATGAAAAACTGTTTTTT.

This sequence joins TRBV7-9 and TRBJ2-5, with a possible D match to TRBD1 (5 bases). This CDR3 region has 13 residues. V lost 5 bases and J 5 bases, leaving 12 bases between the germline ends. Germline V gene lookup returns CDR1 SEHNR and CDR2 FQNEAQ (reference sequence). This CDR3 reads CASSQGYAETQYF. The CDR3 DNA sequence: TGTGCCAGCAGCCAGGGATATGCGGAGACCCAGTACTTC.

V usage is TRBV6-5 and J usage is TRBJ2-7; 8 bases align to TRBD1. Germline CDR1 reads MNHEY; CDR2 reads SVGAGI. The CDR3 length is 15 residues. J was trimmed by 2 bases and V by 0 bases; bases with no gene match: 3. The CDR3 bases are TGTGCCAGCAGTTACTCAGGACAGGGAGCCTACGAGCAGTACTTC. As protein: CASSYSGQGAYEQYF.

The rearrangement joins TRBV6-5 to TRBJ2-7, with 10 bases that match TRBD1. This CDR3 comprises 16 residues. Germline assignment: CDR1 MNHEY and CDR2 SVGAGI. Trimming cost V 0 bases and J 3 bases; bases outside gene matches: 5. CDR3 sequence: CASSYSTGGVSYEQYF. CDR3 coding DNA: TGTGCCAGCAGTTACTCGACAGGGGGCGTCAGCTACGAGCAGTACTTC.

The V call is TRBV11-2, the J call TRBJ1-2; tentative D call: TRBD1 (5 bases). Germline-derived CDR1 and CDR2 are SGHAT and FQNNGV. This CDR3 is 12 amino acids long. V lost 1 base and J 7 bases, leaving 7 bases between the germline ends. The CDR3 DNA follows: TGTGCCAGCAGCTTAGCAGGGATTGGCTACACCTTC. This encodes CASSLAGIGYTF.

V gene TRBV29-1 combines with J gene TRBJ2-7; 12 nucleotides match TRBD2. V lost 6 bases to trimming and J lost 3 bases; unmatched junction nucleotides: 0. Germline lookup yields CDR1 SQVTM and CDR2 ANQGSEA. The CDR3 loop spans 12 amino acids. CDR3 in amino acids: CSVGLAGYEQYF. The CDR3 DNA reads as TGCAGCGTGGGACTAGCGGGCTACGAGCAGTACTTC.

The V call is TRBV7-9, the J call TRBJ2-4; D possibly corresponds to TRBD2 (6 bases). V was cut by 5 bases and J by 0 bases, with 11 bases left in between. CDR1 is SEHNR and CDR2 is FQNEAQ in the germline V gene (reference sequence). The CDR3 extends over 15 amino acids. The CDR3 DNA sequence: TGTGCCAGCAGCGGAGGGGATGCAGCCAAAAACATTCAGTACTTC. Its translation is CASSGGDAAKNIQYF.

The chain couples TRBV21-1 to TRBJ1-5. TRBV21-1 counts as a pseudogene. The CDR3 has 17 amino acids. CDR3 nucleotide sequence: TGTGCCAGCAGCAAATGGGAGGCGGAAAAATACTATCAGCCCCAGCATTTT. Translating gives CASSKWEAEKYYQPQHF.